The 2 T cell receptor beta chains listed next were all sequenced from one sample in a study of blood T cell repertoires in COVID-19. Sequenced by immunoSEQ multiplex PCR; TCRdb stores in-frame clones only, minus some. The sample consists of 25,000 to 30,000 clones, over 75% of them appearing once. Sequenced input: peripheral blood. Every receptor here comes from a man between 65 and 80 years old with acute or convalescent COVID-19.

Here the CDR3 reads CASSLSGYNEQFF. The CDR3 DNA follows: TGTGCCAGCAGTTTATCGGGGTACAATGAGCAGTTCTTC. V gene TRBV28 combines with J gene TRBJ2-1, with D maybe TRBD2 (5 bases). The V gene's germline CDR1 is MDHEN and CDR2 SYDVKM. Between the trimmed V and J ends, which lost 1 base and 4 bases, there was a span of 5 bases. There are 13 residues in the CDR3.

V usage is TRBV29-1 and J usage is TRBJ2-7, with 7 bases identical to TRBD2. The junction had 3 bases not matched to a gene; V was cut back by 4 bases and J by 6 bases. The CDR3 contains 11 residues. Germline V lookup: CDR1 SQVTM, CDR2 ANQGSEA. The DNA for the CDR3 is TGCAGCGTTGGGACTAGTCGCGAGCAGTACTTC. Amino acid sequence: CSVGTSREQYF.